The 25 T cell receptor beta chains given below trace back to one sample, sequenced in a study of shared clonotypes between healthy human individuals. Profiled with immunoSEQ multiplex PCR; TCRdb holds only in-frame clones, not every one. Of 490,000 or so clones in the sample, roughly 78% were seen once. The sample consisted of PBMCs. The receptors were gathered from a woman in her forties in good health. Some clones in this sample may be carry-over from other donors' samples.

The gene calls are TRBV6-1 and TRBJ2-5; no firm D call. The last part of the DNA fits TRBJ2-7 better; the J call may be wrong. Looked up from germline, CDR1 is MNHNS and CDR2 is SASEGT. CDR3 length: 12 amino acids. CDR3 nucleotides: TGTGCCAGCACCCAGGATCACTACGAGCAGTACTTC. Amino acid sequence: CASTQDHYEQYF.

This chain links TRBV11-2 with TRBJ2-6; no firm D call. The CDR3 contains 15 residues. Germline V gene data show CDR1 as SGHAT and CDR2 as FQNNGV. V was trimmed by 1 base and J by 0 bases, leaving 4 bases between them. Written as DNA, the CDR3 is TGTGCCAGCAGCTTAGCAGTCTCTGGGGCCAACGTCCTGACTTTC. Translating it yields CASSLAVSGANVLTF.

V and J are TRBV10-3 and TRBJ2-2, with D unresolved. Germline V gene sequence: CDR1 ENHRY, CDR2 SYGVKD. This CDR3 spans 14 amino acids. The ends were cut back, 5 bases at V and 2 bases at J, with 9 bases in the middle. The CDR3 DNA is TGTGCCATCAGTCCGAACCCAAACACCGGGGAGCTGTTTTTT. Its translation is CAISPNPNTGELFF.

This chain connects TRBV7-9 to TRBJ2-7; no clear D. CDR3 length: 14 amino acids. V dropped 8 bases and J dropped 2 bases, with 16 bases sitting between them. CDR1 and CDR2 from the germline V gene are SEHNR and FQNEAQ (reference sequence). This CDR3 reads CASSYAGPTYEQYF. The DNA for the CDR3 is TGTGCCAGCTCCTACGCCGGGCCTACCTACGAGCAGTACTTC.

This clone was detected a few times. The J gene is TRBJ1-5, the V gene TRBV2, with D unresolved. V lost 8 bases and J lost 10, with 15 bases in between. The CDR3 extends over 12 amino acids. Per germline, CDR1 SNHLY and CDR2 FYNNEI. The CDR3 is CASGRLRFPQHF. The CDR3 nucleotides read TGTGCCAGCGGGCGGTTAAGATTTCCCCAGCATTTT. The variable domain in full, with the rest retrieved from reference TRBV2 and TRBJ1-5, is EPEVTQTPSHQVTQMGQEVILRCVPISNHLYFYWYRQILGQKVEFLVSFYNNEISEKSEIFDDQFSVERPDGSNFTLKIRSTKLEDSAMYFCASGRLRFPQHFGDGTRLSIL.

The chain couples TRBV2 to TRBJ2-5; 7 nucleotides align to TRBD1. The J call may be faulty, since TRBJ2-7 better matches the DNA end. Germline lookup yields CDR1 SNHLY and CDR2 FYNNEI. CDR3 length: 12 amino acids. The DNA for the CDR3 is TGTGCCAGTAATAGACAGGGCTACGAGCAGTACTTC. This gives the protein CASNRQGYEQYF.

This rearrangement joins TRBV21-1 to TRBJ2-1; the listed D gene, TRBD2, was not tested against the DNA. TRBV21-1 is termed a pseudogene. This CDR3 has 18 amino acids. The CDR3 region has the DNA TGTGCCAGCAGCAAAGGTTCTACTAGCGGGATAATATTCAATGAGCAGTTCTTC. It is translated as CASSKGSTSGIIFNEQFF.

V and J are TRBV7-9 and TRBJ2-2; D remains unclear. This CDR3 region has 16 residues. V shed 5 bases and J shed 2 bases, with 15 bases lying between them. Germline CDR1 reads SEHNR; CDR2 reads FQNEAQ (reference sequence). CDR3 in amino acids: CASSRSIVGNTGELFF. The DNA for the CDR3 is TGTGCCAGCAGCAGGAGTATTGTGGGAAACACCGGGGAGCTGTTTTTT.

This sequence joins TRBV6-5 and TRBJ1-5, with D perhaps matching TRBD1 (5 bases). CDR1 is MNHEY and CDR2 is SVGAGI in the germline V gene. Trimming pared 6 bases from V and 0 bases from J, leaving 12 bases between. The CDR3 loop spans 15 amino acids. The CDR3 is CASRAGGYSNQPQHF. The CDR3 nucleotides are TGTGCCAGCAGGGCCGGGGGATATAGCAATCAGCCCCAGCATTTT.

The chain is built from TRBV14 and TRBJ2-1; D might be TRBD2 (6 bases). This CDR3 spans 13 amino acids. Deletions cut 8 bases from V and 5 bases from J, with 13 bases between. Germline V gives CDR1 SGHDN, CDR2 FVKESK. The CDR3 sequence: CASSKWGDNEQFF. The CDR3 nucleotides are TGTGCCAGCTCCAAGTGGGGGGACAATGAGCAGTTCTTC.

CDR3 sequence: CAISPRAGPPNTEAFF. CDR3 sequence (DNA): TGTGCCATCAGTCCCCGCGCAGGGCCCCCGAACACTGAAGCTTTCTTT. V and J are TRBV10-3 and TRBJ1-1, with D tentatively TRBD1 (5 bases). V was pared by 5 bases and J by 1 base, with 17 bases between. Germline V gene sequence: CDR1 ENHRY, CDR2 SYGVKD. This CDR3 spans 16 amino acids.

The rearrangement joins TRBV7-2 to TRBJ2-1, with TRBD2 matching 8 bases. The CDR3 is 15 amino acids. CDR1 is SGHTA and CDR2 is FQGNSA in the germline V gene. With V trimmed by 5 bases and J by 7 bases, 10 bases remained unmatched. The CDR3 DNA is TGTGCCAGCAGCCCCGGGAGGGCAACCTCAAATGAGCAGTTCTTC. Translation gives CASSPGRATSNEQFF.

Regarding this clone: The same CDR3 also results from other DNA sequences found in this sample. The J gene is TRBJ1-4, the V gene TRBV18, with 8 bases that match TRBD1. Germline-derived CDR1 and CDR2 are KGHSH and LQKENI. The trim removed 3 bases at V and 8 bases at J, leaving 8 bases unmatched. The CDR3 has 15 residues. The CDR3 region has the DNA TGTGCCAGCTCACCTCCCGGACAGGGAGGCGAAAAACTGTTTTTT. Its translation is CASSPPGQGGEKLFF.

The CDR3 region has the DNA TGTGCCAGCAGCTCGGGACGGGGGGCCTACGAGCAGTACTTC. Amino acid sequence: CASSSGRGAYEQYF. The V and J genes are TRBV28 and TRBJ2-7; TRBD2 matches 7 bases. The CDR3 runs 14 residues. Unmatched junction bases numbered 7, after V lost 6 bases and J lost 2 bases. The germline V gene encodes CDR1 MDHEN and CDR2 SYDVKM.

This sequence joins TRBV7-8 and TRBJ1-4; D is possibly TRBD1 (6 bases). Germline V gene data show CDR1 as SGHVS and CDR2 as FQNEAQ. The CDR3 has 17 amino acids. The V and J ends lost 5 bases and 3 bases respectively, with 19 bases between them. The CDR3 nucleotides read TGTGCCAGCAGCGGGAGCCAGGGGAATACTGCTAATGAAAAACTGTTTTTT. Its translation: CASSGSQGNTANEKLFF.

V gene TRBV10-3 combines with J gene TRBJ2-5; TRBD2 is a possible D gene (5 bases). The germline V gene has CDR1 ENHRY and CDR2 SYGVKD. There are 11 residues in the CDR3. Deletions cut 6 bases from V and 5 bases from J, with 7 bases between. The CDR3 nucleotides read TGTGCCATCAGAGAGGGTGAGACCCAGTACTTC. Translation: CAIREGETQYF.

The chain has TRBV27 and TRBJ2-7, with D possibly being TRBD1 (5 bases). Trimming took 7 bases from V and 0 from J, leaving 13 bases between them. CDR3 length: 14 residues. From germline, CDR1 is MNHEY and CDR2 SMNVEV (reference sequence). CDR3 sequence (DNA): TGTGCCAGCAAATTCCAGGGTTCCTCCTACGAGCAGTACTTC. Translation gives CASKFQGSSYEQYF.

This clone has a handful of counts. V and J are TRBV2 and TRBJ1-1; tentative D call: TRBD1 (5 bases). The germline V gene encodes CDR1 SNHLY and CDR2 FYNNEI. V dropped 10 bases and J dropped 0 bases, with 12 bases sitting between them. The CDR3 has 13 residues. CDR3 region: CATSTEVNTEAFF. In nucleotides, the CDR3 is TGTGCCACCTCGACAGAAGTGAACACTGAAGCTTTCTTT.

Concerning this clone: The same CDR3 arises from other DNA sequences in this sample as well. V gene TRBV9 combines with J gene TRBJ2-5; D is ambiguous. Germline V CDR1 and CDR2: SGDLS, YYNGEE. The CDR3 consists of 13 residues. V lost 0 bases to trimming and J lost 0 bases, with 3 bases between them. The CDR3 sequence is CASSVANQETQYF. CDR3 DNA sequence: TGTGCCAGCAGCGTAGCGAACCAAGAGACCCAGTACTTC.

The CDR3 spells CASSLEGSYNEQFF. The CDR3 DNA sequence: TGTGCCAGCAGCTTAGAGGGGTCCTACAATGAGCAGTTCTTC. The rearrangement uses TRBV7-9 and TRBJ2-1; tentatively, D is TRBD1 (5 bases). CDR3 length: 14 residues. The germline V gene encodes CDR1 SEHNR and CDR2 FQNEAQ (reference sequence). Between the trimmed V and J ends, which lost 1 base and 1 base, there was a span of 5 bases.

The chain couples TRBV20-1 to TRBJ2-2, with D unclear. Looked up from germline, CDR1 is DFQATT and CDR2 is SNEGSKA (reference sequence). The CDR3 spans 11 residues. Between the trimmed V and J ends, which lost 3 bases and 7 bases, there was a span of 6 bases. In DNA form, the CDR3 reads TGCAGTGCTAGCTTAGGCGGGGAGCTGTTTTTT. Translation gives CSASLGGELFF.

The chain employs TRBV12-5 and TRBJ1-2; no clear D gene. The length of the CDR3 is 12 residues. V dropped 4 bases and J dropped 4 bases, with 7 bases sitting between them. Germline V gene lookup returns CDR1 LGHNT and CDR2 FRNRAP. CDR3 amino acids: CASGSAGYGYTF. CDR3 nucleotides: TGTGCTAGTGGTTCGGCAGGCTATGGCTACACCTTC.

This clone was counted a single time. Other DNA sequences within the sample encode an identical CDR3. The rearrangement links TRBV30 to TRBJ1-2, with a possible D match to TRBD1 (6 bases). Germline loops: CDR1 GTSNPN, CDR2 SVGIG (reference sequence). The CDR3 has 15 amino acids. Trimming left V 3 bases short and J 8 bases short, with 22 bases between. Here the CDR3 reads CAWRTTQGSNCGYTF. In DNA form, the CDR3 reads TGTGCCTGGAGAACAACCCAGGGGTCTAACTGCGGCTACACCTTC.

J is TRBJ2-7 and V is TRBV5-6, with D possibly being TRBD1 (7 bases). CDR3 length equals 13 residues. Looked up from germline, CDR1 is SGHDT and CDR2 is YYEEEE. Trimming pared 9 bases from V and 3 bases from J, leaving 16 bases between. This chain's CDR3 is CATNQGGIYEQYF. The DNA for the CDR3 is TGTGCCACCAACCAGGGGGGAATCTACGAGCAGTACTTC.

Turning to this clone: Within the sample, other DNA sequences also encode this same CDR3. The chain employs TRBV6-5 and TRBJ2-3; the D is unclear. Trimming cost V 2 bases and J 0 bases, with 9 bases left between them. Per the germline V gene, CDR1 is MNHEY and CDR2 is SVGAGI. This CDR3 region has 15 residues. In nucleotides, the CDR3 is TGTGCCAGCAGTTACGACTCTTCTAGCACAGATACGCAGTATTTT. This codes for CASSYDSSSTDTQYF.